This T cell receptor beta chain came from a study of cytomegalovirus exposure and HLA in healthy donors. General study findings and limits: Analyses of presence/absence relied on an assumption of roughly uniform sequencing depth across donors. Some TCR beta chains (more than 150 of them) were listed as cytomegalovirus-associated.

13 Jbeta primers and 60 Vbeta primers were used for the PCR. Produced via immunoSEQ multiplex PCR; TCRdb's table is partial and in-frame only. The profile covers around 280,000 clones, with roughly 89% appearing a single time and around 2.1% taken by the ten largest. As for this clone: Its specificity is not known.

Losses at the gene ends were 4 bases for V and 8 bases for J; bases not matched to a gene: 7. The CDR3 extends over 15 amino acids. Germline CDR1 reads SGDLS; CDR2 reads YYNGEE. The clonotype was recovered from a woman between 18 and 30 years old in good health and CMV-seronegative. The chain links TRBV9 to TRBJ1-6; 9 positions match TRBD1. Input material: PBMCs. CDR3 residues: CASSTRTGADSPLHF. The CDR3 DNA sequence: TGTGCCAGCAGCACGAGGACAGGGGCGGATTCACCCCTCCACTTT.